This T cell receptor (beta chain) was sequenced in a study of OX40 agonist ivuxolimab in advanced cancers. On the study more broadly: Three patients showed partial responses: one hepatocellular carcinoma and two cutaneous melanoma cases.

The CDR3 has 15 residues. Germline V CDR1 and CDR2: SEHNR, FQNEAQ (reference sequence). The junction had 7 bases not matched to a gene; V was cut back by 5 bases and J by 2 bases. Only in-frame clones appear in the TCRdb table, and some are missing; sequencing was by immunoSEQ multiplex PCR. The sample lists roughly 14,000 clones, roughly 80% occurring once. The chain uses TRBV7-9 and TRBJ2-5, with 8 nucleotides matching TRBD2. The sequence came from an adult with an advanced solid tumor such as melanoma, head and neck, liver or kidney cancer. The sequencing used CD4+ or CD8+ T cells sorted from blood, collected in a trial of the OX40 agonist ivuxolimab. The CDR3 spells CASSNIAGTQETQYF. Here the CDR3 DNA reads TGTGCCAGCAGCAACATAGCGGGAACTCAAGAGACCCAGTACTTC.